Listed here are 18 T cell receptor beta chains from one sample, sequenced in a study of T-cell reconstitution after alpha-beta-depleted transplantation in children. It was with unique molecular identifiers that the TCRbeta library was prepared. Using its own MiXCR run on the PCR reads, TCRdb lists one record per CDR3 protein. The sample gives 90,000 to 130,000 distinct CDR3 sequences, over 9% of which show up once; less than 40% is in the top ten. Here the sequenced sample was PBMCs, taken before TCRalphabeta/CD19-depleted stem cell transplant. These receptors all come from a boy under 10 years old with acute lymphoblastic leukemia, due to receive a stem cell transplant.

The V call is TRBV5-5, the J call TRBJ2-1, with D uncertain. In germline, CDR1 is SGHKS, CDR2 YYEKEE (reference sequence). The CDR3 totals 16 residues. V was cut by 3 bases and J by 6 bases, with 19 bases left in between. CDR3 region: CASSSGRFEMGNEQFF. The DNA of the CDR3 is TGTGCCAGCAGCTCCGGGCGTTTCGAGATGGGCAATGAGCAGTTCTTC.

This clonotype showed up just a few times. J is TRBJ2-3 and V is TRBV28, with 7 positions matching TRBD2. The CDR3 is made up of 15 amino acids. The germline gives CDR1 MDHEN, CDR2 SYDVKM. Trimming at V came to 2 bases and at J to 1 base, leaving 3 bases not matched to a gene. As DNA, the CDR3 is TGTGCCAGCAGTTTAGAGCGGGAAGGCACAGATACGCAGTATTTT. It yields the protein CASSLEREGTDTQYF. The full variable domain, with the rest looked up from reference TRBV28 and TRBJ2-3, is DVKVTQSSRYLVKRTGEKVFLECVQDMDHENMFWYRQDPGLGLRLIYFSYDVKMKEKGDIPEGYSVSREKKERFSLILESASTNQTSMYLCASSLEREGTDTQYFGPGTRLTVL.

This clonotype has a handful of counts. The chain recombines TRBV7-3 with TRBJ1-1; D remains unclear. Germline CDR1 reads SGHTA; CDR2 reads FQGTGA. The V and J ends lost 5 bases and 0 bases respectively, with 7 bases between them. CDR3 length: 13 residues. The CDR3: CASSDTVNTEAFF. CDR3 DNA: TGTGCCAGCAGCGATACAGTGAACACTGAAGCTTTCTTT. The complete variable domain, with remaining parts taken from reference TRBV7-3 and TRBJ1-1, reads GAGVSQTPSNKVTEKGKYVELRCDPISGHTALYWYRQSLGQGPEFLIYFQGTGAADDSGLPNDRFFAVRPEGSVSTLKIQRTERGDSAVYLCASSDTVNTEAFFGQGTRLTVV.

This chain joins TRBV29-1 and TRBJ1-1; 7 positions match TRBD1. CDR1 and CDR2 from the germline V gene are SQVTM and ANQGSEA. The CDR3 length is 15 residues. The trim removed 4 bases at V and 2 bases at J, leaving 10 bases unmatched. The CDR3 DNA reads TGCAGCGTTGTGGTAATCGGGACAGCTAACACTGAAGCTTTCTTT. Its protein product is CSVVVIGTANTEAFF.

The chain joins TRBV11-2 to TRBJ2-1, with 7 bases identical to TRBD2. Looked up from germline, CDR1 is SGHAT and CDR2 is FQNNGV. The CDR3 contains 15 residues. Trimming took 0 bases from V and 9 from J; bases not matched to a gene: 8. The CDR3, as DNA: TGTGCCAGCAGCTTAGAAGCGGGATGGGTCGGTGAGCAGTTCTTC. As protein: CASSLEAGWVGEQFF.

This clonotype was observed a handful of times. This chain joins TRBV27 and TRBJ2-1; D is possibly TRBD1 or TRBD2 (6 bases each). Trimming stripped 1 base from V and 7 bases from J, with 29 bases between. The CDR3 covers 20 residues. The germline V gene encodes CDR1 MNHEY and CDR2 SMNVEV (reference sequence). Here the CDR3 reads CASSLFSLSTGQEEGNEQFF. The DNA for the CDR3 is TGTGCCAGCAGTTTATTTAGCCTCTCGACAGGCCAAGAGGAGGGGAATGAGCAGTTCTTC.

In its sample, this clonotype was seen many times. V and J are TRBV5-1 and TRBJ2-7; TRBD1 matches at 9 bases. V gave up 3 bases and J gave up 5 bases; unmatched junction bases: 9. This CDR3 spans 15 amino acids. Germline values: CDR1 SGHRS, CDR2 YFSETQ. The chain's CDR3 is CASSSRTGVSNEQYF. The CDR3 nucleotides are TGCGCCAGCAGCTCCAGGACAGGGGTGAGCAACGAGCAGTACTTC.

The genes are TRBV2 and TRBJ1-5; 8 bases agree with TRBD1. V lost 1 base to trimming and J lost 6 bases; unmatched junction nucleotides: 5. The CDR3 has 15 amino acids. From germline, CDR1 is SNHLY and CDR2 FYNNEI. CDR3 coding DNA: TGTGCCAGCAGTGAAGTGGACAGGGAGGCTCAGCCCCAGCATTTT. Translated, it gives CASSEVDREAQPQHF.

The chain carries TRBV7-2 and TRBJ1-5; the D gene is possibly TRBD1 (5 bases). Trimming took off 2 bases at V and 3 bases at J, with 8 bases between the two ends. The CDR3 runs to 14 residues. CDR1 is SGHTA and CDR2 is FQGNSA in the germline V gene. The CDR3: CASSLRGPNQPQHF. The CDR3 nucleotides read TGTGCCAGCAGCTTAAGGGGCCCCAATCAGCCCCAGCATTTT.

The chain carries TRBV5-1 and TRBJ1-2; no clear D. CDR1 is SGHRS and CDR2 is YFSETQ in the germline V gene. Between the trimmed V and J ends, which lost 1 base and 2 bases, there was a span of 9 bases. CDR3 length: 14 amino acids. The DNA of the CDR3 is TGCGCCAGCAGCTTGAACCTGGGGAACTATGGCTACACCTTC. Protein sequence: CASSLNLGNYGYTF.

This clonotype turned up a few times. The rearrangement links TRBV20-1 to TRBJ2-7; maybe TRBD2 (6 bases). Germline CDR1 reads DFQATT; CDR2 reads SNEGSKA (reference sequence). The CDR3 extends over 14 amino acids. V was pared by 4 bases and J by 1 base, with 14 bases between. The CDR3 nucleotides are TGCAGTGCTATCGGACTACTCAAATCCTACGAGCAGTACTTC. Translated, it gives CSAIGLLKSYEQYF.

This clonotype has a count of ten or more. The chain uses TRBV20-1 and TRBJ2-5; 7 bases line up with TRBD2. The ends lost 6 bases at V and 2 bases at J; junction bases unmatched: 9. The CDR3 is 14 residues long. Germline-derived CDR1 and CDR2 are DFQATT and SNEGSKA (reference sequence). The CDR3 loop reads CSALAAQQQETQYF. As DNA, the CDR3 is TGCAGTGCCCTAGCGGCCCAACAGCAAGAGACCCAGTACTTC.

The chain couples TRBV20-1 to TRBJ2-1; 8 bases fit TRBD2. The germline CDR1 and CDR2 sequences are DFQATT and SNEGSKA (reference sequence). CDR3 length: 14 residues. DNA of the CDR3: TGCAGCCTTCGGCGGGGGGTCGCCTACAATGAGCAGTTCTTC. Translated, it gives CSLRRGVAYNEQFF.

The rearrangement joins TRBV24-1 to TRBJ1-1; tentatively, D is TRBD1 (5 bases). The CDR3 is 16 residues long. Germline V lookup: CDR1 KGHDR, CDR2 SFDVKD. V gave up 9 bases and J gave up 1 base, with 20 bases separating them. The CDR3 here is CATYRNWGGENTEAFF. CDR3 nucleotides: TGTGCCACCTACAGAAATTGGGGCGGCGAGAACACTGAAGCTTTCTTT.

This chain uses TRBV20-1 with TRBJ2-7; 7 bases line up with TRBD2. Unmatched junction bases numbered 13, after V lost 4 bases and J lost 4 bases. Germline V gene sequence: CDR1 DFQATT, CDR2 SNEGSKA (reference sequence). The CDR3 runs 15 residues. The CDR3 nucleotides are TGCAGTGCTAAATACGCCGGGGGAGGGAGATACGAGCAGTACTTC. Protein sequence: CSAKYAGGGRYEQYF.

This rearrangement joins TRBV20-1 to TRBJ1-1; 11 bases line up with TRBD1. The CDR3 length is 13 residues. Germline CDR1 DFQATT, CDR2 SNEGSKA (reference sequence). The J segment lost 3 bases and the V segment lost 7 bases, leaving 4 bases of the junction unmatched. The CDR3 DNA reads TGCAGTGTCAGGGACAGGGGGGACACTGAAGCTTTCTTT. It translates to CSVRDRGDTEAFF.

This clonotype was detected a few times. The chain carries TRBV20-1 and TRBJ2-3, with D possibly being TRBD2 (5 bases). The V end lost 0 bases, the J end lost 6 bases, and 10 bases lay between the germline ends. The germline CDR1 and CDR2 sequences are DFQATT and SNEGSKA (reference sequence). The CDR3 length is 13 residues. CDR3 coding DNA: TGCAGTGCTAGAGATCCACTAGTTGATACGCAGTATTTT. Amino acids: CSARDPLVDTQYF.

This clonotype has at least ten counts. Written as DNA, the CDR3 is TGTGCCAGCAGCTTGGGACTAGTTGGCACAGATACGCAGTATTTT. Translation gives CASSLGLVGTDTQYF. The chain employs TRBV5-6 and TRBJ2-3; perhaps TRBD2 as D (6 bases). The germline gives CDR1 SGHDT, CDR2 YYEEEE. The CDR3 loop spans 15 amino acids. Trimming shortened V by 0 bases and J by 1 base, and 9 bases separated the two germline ends.